This TCR beta chain was identified during a study of control samples from healthy donors and cancer patients. V lost 7 bases to trimming and J lost 2 bases; unmatched junction nucleotides: 10. The CDR3 is 16 amino acids. Germline assignment: CDR1 MNHNY and CDR2 SVGAGI (reference sequence). Measured with immunoSEQ multiplex PCR; TCRdb has only the in-frame clones, and not every one. The data show some 150,000 clones, more than 85% seen once. This receptor was obtained from a man aged 45-60 years in good health. The V gene is TRBV6-6, the J gene TRBJ2-7; 11 bases fit TRBD2. Sequenced sample: blood. CDR3 bases: TGTGCCAGCACTTCCTTCCTAGCGGGAGGTACCTACGAGCAGTACTTC. Translation: CASTSFLAGGTYEQYF.